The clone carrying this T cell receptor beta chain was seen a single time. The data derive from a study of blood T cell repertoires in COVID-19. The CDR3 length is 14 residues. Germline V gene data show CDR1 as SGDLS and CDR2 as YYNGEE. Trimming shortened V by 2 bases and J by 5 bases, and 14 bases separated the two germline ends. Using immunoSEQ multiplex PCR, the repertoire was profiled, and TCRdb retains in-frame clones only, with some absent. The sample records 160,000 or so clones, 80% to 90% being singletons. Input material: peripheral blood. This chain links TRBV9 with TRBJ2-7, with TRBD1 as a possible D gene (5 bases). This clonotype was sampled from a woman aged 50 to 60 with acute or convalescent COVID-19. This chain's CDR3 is CASSVGRVSNEQYF. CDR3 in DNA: TGTGCCAGCAGCGTGGGCAGGGTTTCCAACGAGCAGTACTTC.